These 22 T cell receptor beta chains were sequenced from one sample in a study of T cells expressing NK-cell markers. TCRdb reanalyzed the 5' RACE reads and collapses them to one entry per CDR3 protein, without DNA. This table holds some 120,000 distinct CDR3 sequences. Sequenced: blood T cells: a sorted CD56 or NKG2C T cell subset, CD4+ or CD8+ T cells, or bulk PBMC T cells (not recorded which). These receptors originate from a woman aged 18 to 75 in good health.

This chain links TRBV5-1 with TRBJ2-5; TCRdb indicates TRBD2, and absent DNA this call remains unverified. The CDR3 extends over 14 amino acids. The germline gives CDR1 SGHRS, CDR2 YFSETQ. The CDR3 reads CASSFWLARETQYF. The full variable domain, its missing parts supplied by reference TRBV5-1 and TRBJ2-5, is KAGVTQTPRYLIKTRGQQVTLSCSPISGHRSVSWYQQTPGQGLQFLFEYFSETQRNKGNFPGRFSGRQFSNSRSEMNVSTLELGDSALYLCASSFWLARETQYFGPGTRLLVL.

The chain couples TRBV5-6 to TRBJ1-1. This CDR3 region has 15 residues. CDR1 is SGHDT and CDR2 is YYEEEE in the germline V gene. The CDR3 is CASSLVPGMGTEAFF.

The V gene is TRBV29-1, the J gene TRBJ2-7; TCRdb proposes TRBD1, but this gene call is untestable without DNA. The CDR3 sequence is 14 residues long. Germline values: CDR1 SQVTM, CDR2 ANQGSEA. CDR3 region: CSVVLGALSYEQYF.

This chain uses TRBV12-3 or TRBV12-4 with TRBJ2-4; TCRdb proposes TRBD1, but this gene call is untestable without DNA. This CDR3 spans 14 amino acids. The chain's CDR3 is CASSLGGVANIQYF.

This rearrangement joins TRBV20-1 to TRBJ2-7; TCRdb outputs TRBD1, but without DNA this stays unchecked. The germline CDR1 and CDR2 sequences are DFQATT and SNEGSKA (reference sequence). The CDR3 runs 13 residues. CDR3 residues: CSADDTLRGEQYF.

The chain recombines TRBV12-3 or TRBV12-4 with TRBJ1-1; no DNA is available, so the TRBD1 call from TCRdb remains unchecked. The CDR3 sequence is 12 residues long. The CDR3 here is CASSSQGTEAFF.

The chain carries TRBV25-1 and TRBJ2-5; TCRdb proposes TRBD1, but this gene call is untestable without DNA. The CDR3 extends over 16 amino acids. Germline V CDR1 and CDR2: MGHDK, SYGVNS. This CDR3 is CASSGSGGAGWETQYF.

CDR3 sequence reads: CASSGPLAAAGEQYF. This chain uses TRBV12-3 or TRBV12-4 with TRBJ2-7; without DNA, the TCRdb call of TRBD2 cannot be checked. The CDR3 is 15 amino acids.

The chain carries TRBV27 and TRBJ2-7; TCRdb names TRBD2, which stays unverified in the absence of DNA. CDR1 is MNHEY and CDR2 is SMNVEV in the germline V gene (reference sequence). The CDR3 totals 18 residues. The CDR3: CASSLSSLAGGPFHEQYF.

The V call is TRBV4-2, the J call TRBJ2-1; as DNA is missing, the TRBD2 call by TCRdb cannot be tested. CDR1 is LGHNA, CDR2 YNFKEQ, per germline. The CDR3 extends over 17 amino acids. The CDR3 is CASSQETSVSSYNEQFF.

The chain is built from TRBV4-2 and TRBJ1-1; TCRdb designates TRBD1, a call that cannot be tested without DNA. CDR1 and CDR2 (germline): LGHNA, YNFKEQ. CDR3 length: 13 amino acids. The CDR3 region is CASSQGGGIEAFF.

The V and J genes are TRBV4-3 and TRBJ1-4; the D call of TRBD1 rests on TCRdb alone, since no DNA is present to check it. CDR3 size: 17 residues. Germline CDR1 reads LGHNA; CDR2 reads YSLEER. The CDR3 spells CASSQDPAQGAREKLFF.

The chain carries TRBV3-1 and TRBJ2-5; TCRdb indicates TRBD1, and absent DNA this call remains unverified. CDR3 length equals 15 residues. Germline V gene lookup returns CDR1 LGHDT and CDR2 YNNKEL (reference sequence). The CDR3: CASSGGNHYQETQYF.

The chain carries TRBV14 and TRBJ2-5; no DNA is available, so the TRBD2 call from TCRdb remains unchecked. The CDR3 contains 12 residues. The germline V gene has CDR1 SGHDN and CDR2 FVKESK. The CDR3 sequence is CARTIAEETQYF.

The genes are TRBV4-3 and TRBJ2-1; TCRdb calls TRBD2, which cannot be checked without DNA. Germline V lookup: CDR1 LGHNA, CDR2 YSLEER. The CDR3 sequence is 17 residues long. CDR3: CASSHTSASGSYNEQFF.

The chain uses TRBV6-1 and TRBJ2-6. Germline V gene lookup returns CDR1 MNHNS and CDR2 SASEGT. The CDR3 is 15 amino acids. CDR3 in amino acids: CASSDQGSGANVLTF.

This chain uses TRBV5-6 with TRBJ2-7; TCRdb indicates TRBD1, and absent DNA this call remains unverified. This CDR3 spans 17 amino acids. Germline CDR1 SGHDT, CDR2 YYEEEE. The CDR3: CASSLAAGGFSSYEQYF.

V and J are TRBV29-1 and TRBJ1-2. The CDR3 is 12 amino acids. CDR1 and CDR2 (germline): SQVTM, ANQGSEA. CDR3 loop: CSVENAVYGYTF.

This chain connects TRBV6-1 to TRBJ2-3; TCRdb returns TRBD1, unconfirmable since there is no DNA. Germline V lookup: CDR1 MNHNS, CDR2 SASEGT. The CDR3 extends over 16 amino acids. CDR3: CASSEPRGFGPVKQYF.

This chain connects TRBV19 to TRBJ2-1. This CDR3 has 12 amino acids. Germline-derived CDR1 and CDR2 are LNHDA and SQIVND (reference sequence). The CDR3 protein is CASSIGANEQFF.

The V call is TRBV20-1, the J call TRBJ2-1; no DNA is available, so the TRBD2 call from TCRdb remains unchecked. Germline CDR1 and CDR2: DFQATT and SNEGSKA (reference sequence). This CDR3 contains 18 residues. The CDR3 here is CSAREGTSGRAEYNEQFF.

The CDR3 reads CASSLASRHEQYF. The chain combines TRBV7-6 with TRBJ2-7. This CDR3 spans 13 amino acids. Per the germline V gene, CDR1 is SGHVS and CDR2 is FNYEAQ.